This T cell receptor (beta chain) was obtained from a study of cytomegalovirus exposure and HLA in healthy donors. Study summary: HLA-typed donors contributed around 82 million unique TCRs, which were held in an early data release.

Study-wide results and limits: Most CMV-associated TCR beta chains appeared HLA-restricted in a later analysis. TRBV6-2, TRBV6-3 and some other V segments were unresolvable in 87-base-pair reads.

Points on this clone: Its specificity is not known.

In germline, CDR1 is ENHRY, CDR2 SYGVKD. This CDR3 is 15 amino acids long. V was trimmed by 3 bases and J by 5 bases, leaving 16 bases between them. The PCR contained 60 Vbeta and 13 Jbeta primers. In the authors' workflow: Among the unique TCR beta chains that a later analysis counted, some 73 million in all, 9.5 million to 12 million were shared. Using immunoSEQ multiplex PCR, the repertoire was profiled, and TCRdb retains in-frame clones only, with some absent. V and J calls and clone size are given by that table; D and trimming were obtained from the DNA. The data contain around 130,000 clones, about 80% of them singletons.

V is TRBV10-3 and J is TRBJ2-5; D possibly corresponds to TRBD1 (5 bases). The sequenced material came from PBMCs. The clonotype comes from a male donor in good health and CMV-seronegative. CDR3 sequence (DNA): TGTGCCATCAGTGATTTTGTTGCTGGGGCGGAGACCCAGTACTTC. Translating it yields CAISDFVAGAETQYF.